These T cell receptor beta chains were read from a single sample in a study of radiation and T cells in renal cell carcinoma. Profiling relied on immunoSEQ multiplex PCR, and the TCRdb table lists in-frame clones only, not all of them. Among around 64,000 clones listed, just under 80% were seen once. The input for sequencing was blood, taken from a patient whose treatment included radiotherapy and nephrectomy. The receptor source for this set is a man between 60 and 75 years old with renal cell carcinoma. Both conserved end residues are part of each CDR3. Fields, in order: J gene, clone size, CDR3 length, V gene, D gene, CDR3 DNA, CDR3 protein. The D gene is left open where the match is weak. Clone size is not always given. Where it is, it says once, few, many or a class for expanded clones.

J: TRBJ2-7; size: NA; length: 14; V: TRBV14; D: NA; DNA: TGTGCCAGCAGTAACTTACAGGGATCCTACGAGCAGTACTTC; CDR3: CASSNLQGSYEQYF
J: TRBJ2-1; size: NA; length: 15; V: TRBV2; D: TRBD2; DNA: TGTGCCAGCAGTGCCAGACTAGCCGGGACCAATGAGCAGTTCTTC; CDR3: CASSARLAGTNEQFF
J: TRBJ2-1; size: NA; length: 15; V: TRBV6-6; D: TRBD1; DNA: TGTGCCAGCAGTTACTCGGTGGGGACAGACAATGAGCAGTTCTTC; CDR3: CASSYSVGTDNEQFF
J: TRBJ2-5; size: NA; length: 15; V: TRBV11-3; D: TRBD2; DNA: TGTGCCAGCAGCTTAGCGGGGGGGGACCAAGAGACCCAGTACTTC; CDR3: CASSLAGGDQETQYF
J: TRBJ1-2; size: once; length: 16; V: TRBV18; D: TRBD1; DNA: TGTGCCAGCTCCCGTGAACAGGGGGCGAGGGACTATGGCTACACCTTC; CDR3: CASSREQGARDYGYTF
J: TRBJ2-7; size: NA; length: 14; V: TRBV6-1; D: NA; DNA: TGTGCCAGCATTCGACGGAACATCGACTACGAGCAGTACTTC; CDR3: CASIRRNIDYEQYF
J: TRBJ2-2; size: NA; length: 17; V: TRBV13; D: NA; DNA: TGTGCCAGCAGCTTAGCCCCCAGTAGCGGAAACACCGGGGAGCTGTTTTTT; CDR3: CASSLAPSSGNTGELFF
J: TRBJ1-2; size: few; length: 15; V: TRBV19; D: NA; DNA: TGTGCCAGTAGTATAGGAGGAGACGGGAGCTATGGCTACACCTTC; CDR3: CASSIGGDGSYGYTF
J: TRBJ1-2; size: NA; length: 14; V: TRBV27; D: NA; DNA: TGTGCCAGCAGGCTTAACAGGGTCGGCTATGGCTACACCTTC; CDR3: CASRLNRVGYGYTF
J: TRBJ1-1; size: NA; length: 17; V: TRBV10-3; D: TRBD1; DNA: TGTGCCATCAGTGGGGGACGAGACCAGGGGGAAGGGACTGAAGCTTTCTTT; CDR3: CAISGGRDQGEGTEAFF
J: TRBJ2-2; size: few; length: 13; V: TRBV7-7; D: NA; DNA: TGTGCCAGCAGCTTAGACGTCCCCGGGGAGCTGTTTTTT; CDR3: CASSLDVPGELFF
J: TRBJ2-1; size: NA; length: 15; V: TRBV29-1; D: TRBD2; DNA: TGCAGCGTTGTTGGCGGGGGAAGCTCCTACAATGAGCAGTTCTTC; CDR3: CSVVGGGSSYNEQFF
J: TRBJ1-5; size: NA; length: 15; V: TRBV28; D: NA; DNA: TGTGCCAGCAACGCGGAAGCCGGTTCGGGTCAGCCCCAGCATTTT; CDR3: CASNAEAGSGQPQHF
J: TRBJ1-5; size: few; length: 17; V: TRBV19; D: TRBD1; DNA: TGTGCCAGTATGGGGTGGGCGACAGGGGGCGACAATCAGCCCCAGCATTTT; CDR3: CASMGWATGGDNQPQHF
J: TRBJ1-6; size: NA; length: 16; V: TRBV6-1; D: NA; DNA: TGTGCCAGCAGTGAAGGGGACACCCTTTTTAATTCACCCCTCCACTTT; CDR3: CASSEGDTLFNSPLHF